This T cell receptor (beta chain) is from a study of technical replicates of blood from a handful of donors. This table comes from immunoSEQ multiplex PCR, and its TCRdb copy is limited to in-frame clones, with some not included. The table lists some 96,000 clones, roughly 95% of them singletons. Germline CDR1 and CDR2: SGDLS and YYNGEE. This CDR3 comprises 17 residues. Germline trimming cut 4 bases from V and 4 bases from J; bases unmatched to any gene: 11. This clonotype originated in a human donor in good health. Sample: T cells isolated from PBMCs. This chain links TRBV9 with TRBJ2-2; 9 nucleotides agree with TRBD1. The CDR3 sequence: CASSPQGGTGLTGELFF. CDR3 nucleotide sequence: TGTGCCAGCAGCCCCCAGGGGGGGACAGGGCTCACCGGGGAGCTGTTTTTT.